One sample yielded the 25 T cell receptor beta chains listed below, sequenced in a study of response to subunit inactivated influenza vaccine. Via MiXCR, TCRdb re-called the RT-PCR reads, giving one row per CDR3 protein. This table holds around 200,000 distinct CDR3 sequences, about 10% found once. The sequenced sample was non-naive T cells sorted from PBMCs, obtained on the day of vaccination. These receptors originate from a man aged 45 to 65 who received an inactivated influenza vaccine.

V usage is TRBV25-1 and J usage is TRBJ2-5; D might be TRBD1 (5 bases). The germline gives CDR1 MGHDK, CDR2 SYGVNS. The V and J ends lost 3 bases and 5 bases respectively, with 13 bases between them. This CDR3 region has 14 residues. As DNA, the CDR3 is TGTGCCAGCAGTGATTCGCAGGGCCACGAGACCCAGTACTTC. Translation gives CASSDSQGHETQYF.

The chain links TRBV4-2 to TRBJ1-4; D ambiguous. V was cut by 4 bases and J by 2 bases, with 14 bases left in between. The CDR3 extends over 16 amino acids. Germline V CDR1 and CDR2: LGHNA, YNFKEQ. CDR3 DNA sequence: TGTGCCAGCAGCCCAGCCCCGGCCCGCACTAATGAAAAACTGTTTTTT. It yields the protein CASSPAPARTNEKLFF.

The chain links TRBV5-5 to TRBJ2-7; D not certain. The CDR3 consists of 14 residues. V gave up 0 bases and J gave up 2 bases, with 9 bases separating them. The germline V gene encodes CDR1 SGHKS and CDR2 YYEKEE (reference sequence). The DNA of the CDR3 is TGTGCCAGCAGCTTGGAGGGCAGTACCTACGAGCAGTACTTC. Translated, it gives CASSLEGSTYEQYF.

Many counts were recorded for this clonotype. The chain combines TRBV4-3 with TRBJ2-2, with 7 positions matching TRBD2. This CDR3 is 14 amino acids long. Germline V gene sequence: CDR1 LGHNA, CDR2 YSLEER. The V gene end was trimmed by 0 bases and the J gene end by 6 bases; junction bases not matched to a gene: 1. CDR3: CASSQEGGAGELFF. CDR3 DNA sequence: TGCGCCAGCAGCCAAGAGGGAGGGGCCGGGGAGCTGTTTTTT.

This clonotype has just a few counts. The chain couples TRBV12-3 or TRBV12-4 to TRBJ2-1; 11 positions match TRBD1. CDR3 length: 14 residues. Unmatched junction bases numbered 10, after V lost 5 bases and J lost 13 bases. CDR3 in DNA: TGTGCCAGCAGTCAAAGGACAGGGGGCTCGTTCCAGTTCTTC. Protein sequence: CASSQRTGGSFQFF.

This chain links TRBV7-9 with TRBJ2-1, with 10 bases aligning to TRBD2. This CDR3 has 17 residues. V lost 2 bases to trimming and J lost 8 bases; unmatched junction nucleotides: 12. The germline V gene has CDR1 SEHNR and CDR2 FQNEAQ (reference sequence). In DNA, the CDR3 is TGTGCCAGCAGCTTATGGGCCTCTAGCGGGAGTTTGTATGAGCAGTTCTTC. Amino acid sequence: CASSLWASSGSLYEQFF.

This clonotype was seen many times. V and J are TRBV12-3 or TRBV12-4 and TRBJ2-2, with 7 bases identical to TRBD2. The CDR3 consists of 16 residues. The ends lost 3 bases at V and 4 bases at J; junction bases unmatched: 8. This chain's CDR3 is CASSFTLARGTGELFF. DNA of the CDR3: TGTGCCAGCAGTTTTACACTAGCGAGAGGCACCGGGGAGCTGTTTTTT.

The chain has TRBV7-8 and TRBJ1-2, with 9 positions matching TRBD1. Germline assignment: CDR1 SGHVS and CDR2 FQNEAQ. The CDR3 is 17 amino acids. The V segment lost 1 base and the J segment 7 bases; nucleotides outside the gene matches: 13. The CDR3 is CASSLGLLGQGFGGYTF. As DNA, the CDR3 is TGTGCCAGCAGCTTAGGTCTTTTGGGACAGGGATTTGGTGGCTACACCTTC. The full variable domain, completed using reference TRBV7-8 and TRBJ1-2, is GAGVSQSPRYKVAKRGQDVALRCDPISGHVSLFWYQQALGQGPEFLTYFQNEAQLDKSGLPSDRFFAERPEGSVSTLKIQRTQQEDSAVYLCASSLGLLGQGFGGYTFGSGTRLTVV.

The V and J genes are TRBV28 and TRBJ1-5; unclear D gene. Germline V CDR1 and CDR2: MDHEN, SYDVKM. The CDR3 loop spans 15 amino acids. V lost 2 bases, J lost 0 bases, and 8 bases lay in between. The CDR3 DNA sequence: TGTGCCAGCAGTTTACCCAGGAATAGCAATCAGCCCCAGCATTTT. This encodes CASSLPRNSNQPQHF. The variable domain in full, completed from reference TRBV28 and TRBJ1-5, reads DVKVTQSSRYLVKRTGEKVFLECVQDMDHENMFWYRQDPGLGLRLIYFSYDVKMKEKGDIPEGYSVSREKKERFSLILESASTNQTSMYLCASSLPRNSNQPQHFGDGTRLSIL.

This clonotype was picked up many times. The rearrangement uses TRBV7-9 and TRBJ1-5; tentative D call: TRBD1 (5 bases). The CDR3 is 14 amino acids. V was trimmed by 5 bases and J by 4 bases, leaving 12 bases between them. Germline CDR1 reads SEHNR; CDR2 reads FQNEAQ (reference sequence). CDR3 coding DNA: TGTGCCAGCAGCAAGGCGGCAGGGAATCAGCCCCAGCATTTT. It is translated as CASSKAAGNQPQHF. Combining the CDR3 with reference TRBV7-9 and TRBJ1-5 gives the whole variable domain DTGVSQNPRHKITKRGQNVTFRCDPISEHNRLYWYRQTLGQGPEFLTYFQNEAQLEKSRLLSDRFSAERPKGSFSTLEIQRTEQGDSAMYLCASSKAAGNQPQHFGDGTRLSIL.

The J gene is TRBJ2-7, the V gene TRBV7-2; the match to TRBD1 covers 8 bases. Germline CDR1 is SGHTA and CDR2 is FQGNSA. This CDR3 has 15 amino acids. V lost 3 bases and J lost 2; bases outside the gene matches: 6. CDR3 sequence reads: CASSLSGGLAYEQYF. CDR3 nucleotides: TGTGCCAGCAGCTTGTCAGGGGGCCTTGCCTACGAGCAGTACTTC.

The J gene is TRBJ1-5, the V gene TRBV19; D not certain. Germline CDR1 is LNHDA and CDR2 is SQIVND (reference sequence). V was clipped by 4 bases and J by 0 bases, with 13 bases between them. The CDR3 is 16 residues long. DNA for the CDR3: TGTGCCAGTAGTAGAGCTGGACTGTATAGCAATCAGCCCCAGCATTTT. It encodes CASSRAGLYSNQPQHF.

This clonotype has a handful of counts. The chain uses TRBV7-9 and TRBJ2-7, with 9 bases identical to TRBD2. Trimming at V came to 7 bases and at J to 2 bases, leaving 9 bases not matched to a gene. The CDR3 length is 15 residues. Germline loops: CDR1 SEHNR, CDR2 FQNEAQ (reference sequence). The CDR3 bases are TGTGCCAGCACCTCGCCGACTAGCGGCACCTACGAGCAGTACTTC. The encoded protein is CASTSPTSGTYEQYF.

This clonotype was counted only a few times. J is TRBJ1-3 and V is TRBV4-1, with no clear D. The CDR3 consists of 17 residues. V was trimmed by 1 base and J by 0 bases, leaving 13 bases between them. Germline V gene sequence: CDR1 MGHRA, CDR2 YSYEKL. In nucleotides, the CDR3 is TGCGCCAGCAGCCAAGTGTTGACGGAGAGCTCTGGAAACACCATATATTTT. Amino acid sequence: CASSQVLTESSGNTIYF.

This clonotype was counted at least ten times. The CDR3 sequence: CSALLTSGVSSSYNEQFF. The CDR3 DNA is TGCAGTGCTCTCCTGACTAGCGGGGTCTCGAGCTCCTACAATGAGCAGTTCTTC. The V call is TRBV20-1, the J call TRBJ2-1, with 11 bases identical to TRBD2. V shed 5 bases and J 0 bases; nucleotides not matched to a gene: 12. Germline CDR1 is DFQATT and CDR2 is SNEGSKA (reference sequence). The CDR3 is 18 residues long.

The rearrangement joins TRBV24-1 to TRBJ2-7, with 9 bases identical to TRBD1. The length of the CDR3 is 13 residues. Trimming took 9 bases from V and 2 from J; bases not matched to a gene: 4. Germline CDR1 KGHDR, CDR2 SFDVKD. The CDR3: CATQGQGTYEQYF. Written as DNA, the CDR3 is TGTGCCACCCAAGGACAGGGGACCTACGAGCAGTACTTC.

The chain's CDR3 is CASSSTSGVHNEQFF. The CDR3 DNA reads TGTGCCAGCAGCTCGACTAGCGGGGTCCACAATGAGCAGTTCTTC. The chain employs TRBV7-2 and TRBJ2-1; 11 bases are shared with TRBD2. Germline loops: CDR1 SGHTA, CDR2 FQGNSA. The length of the CDR3 is 15 residues. Trimming took 4 bases from V and 5 from J; bases not matched to a gene: 4.

The rearrangement joins TRBV7-9 to TRBJ2-7, with a weak D call TRBD2 (5 bases). The CDR3 loop spans 15 amino acids. Trimming took off 2 bases at V and 4 bases at J, with 15 bases between the two ends. Germline CDR1 SEHNR, CDR2 FQNEAQ (reference sequence). The CDR3, as DNA: TGTGCCAGCAGCTTAAGTTCGGGAACGACATACGAGCAGTACTTC. It yields the protein CASSLSSGTTYEQYF.

This clonotype was found a few times. This sequence joins TRBV12-3 or TRBV12-4 and TRBJ2-3, with D perhaps TRBD1 (6 bases). The CDR3 contains 13 residues. The V end was cut by 4 bases, the J end by 5 bases, with 10 bases between. The DNA of the CDR3 is TGTGCCAGCAGTTCTACAGGGATAGATACGCAGTATTTT. Translating it yields CASSSTGIDTQYF.

This clonotype has a count of ten or more. The V call is TRBV7-2, the J call TRBJ2-3, with 12 bases that match TRBD2. V lost 6 bases and J lost 3; bases outside the gene matches: 4. The CDR3 spans 15 residues. From germline, CDR1 is SGHTA and CDR2 FQGNSA. In nucleotides, the CDR3 is TGTGCCAGCAGGAGACTAGCGGGGGCGACAGATACGCAGTATTTT. It encodes CASRRLAGATDTQYF. Filled out from reference TRBV7-2 and TRBJ2-3, the complete variable domain reads GAGVSQSPSNKVTEKGKDVELRCDPISGHTALYWYRQSLGQGLEFLIYFQGNSAPDKSGLPSDRFSAERTGGSVSTLTIQRTQQEDSAVYLCASRRLAGATDTQYFGPGTRLTVL.

The chain joins TRBV5-1 to TRBJ2-5; D is uncertain. CDR1 is SGHRS and CDR2 is YFSETQ in the germline V gene. The CDR3 extends over 15 amino acids. V shed 1 base and J shed 5 bases, with 15 bases lying between them. The CDR3 region is CASSLQPTQGETQYF. CDR3 nucleotide sequence: TGCGCCAGCAGCTTGCAACCGACTCAAGGGGAGACCCAGTACTTC.

Points on this clonotype: Sequence at one end of the junction differs from germline and may be a read error. The genes are TRBV3-1 and TRBJ2-7; the D is unclear. The V gene's germline CDR1 is LGHDT and CDR2 YNNKEL (reference sequence). The CDR3 loop spans 14 amino acids. The CDR3 spells CASSQLKGSSEQYF. Written as DNA, the CDR3 is TGTGCCAGCAGCCAACTGAAGGGATCCTCCGAGCAGTACTTC.

The V call is TRBV18, the J call TRBJ2-2; D gene ambiguous. Germline-derived CDR1 and CDR2 are KGHSH and LQKENI. CDR3 size: 13 residues. Trimming removed 3 bases at V and 6 bases at J, with 8 bases between. The CDR3, as DNA: TGTGCCAGCTCACCTCCAAGGTCCGGGGAGCTGTTTTTT. Encoded protein: CASSPPRSGELFF. Variable domain in full (rest from reference TRBV18 and TRBJ2-2): NAGVMQNPRHLVRRRGQEARLRCSPMKGHSHVYWYRQLPEEGLKFMVYLQKENIIDESGMPKERFSAEFPKEGPSILRIQQVVRGDSAAYFCASSPPRSGELFFGEGSRLTVL.

This clonotype occurred a few times. The chain employs TRBV12-3 or TRBV12-4 and TRBJ1-3; TRBD1 aligns across 8 bases. V trimming: 6 bases; J trimming: 2 bases; junction bases outside the gene matches: 3. The CDR3 has 14 residues. The CDR3 sequence is CASRSGQAGNTIYF. As DNA, the CDR3 is TGTGCCAGCAGGTCGGGACAGGCTGGAAACACCATATATTTT.

The rearrangement joins TRBV7-6 to TRBJ1-5; D unresolved. Trimming removed 1 base from V and 8 bases from J, with 12 bases in between. Germline-derived CDR1 and CDR2 are SGHVS and FNYEAQ. There are 14 residues in the CDR3. CDR3 in amino acids: CASSLGGRREPQHF. DNA of the CDR3: TGTGCCAGCAGCTTAGGAGGTCGGAGGGAGCCCCAGCATTTT.